This T cell receptor (beta chain) was recovered during a study of CD8+ T cells in alopecia areata. Study results and caveats: During tofacitinib treatment, many expanded lesional clones remained in scalp and blood.

This clone was seen a few times. Its specificity is not known. As to treatment: oral pan-JAK inhibitor, 5-10 mg twice daily. Patients with alopecia areata provided lesional scalp punch biopsies as well as peripheral blood. Extracted RNA was reverse transcribed, and the resulting cDNA served as sequencing template. TCRdb's table, derived via immunoSEQ multiplex PCR, lists solely in-frame clones and lacks some. Here the sample spans 150,000 or so clones, around 50% being singletons. The CDR3 length is 18 residues. The germline gives CDR1 SNHLY, CDR2 FYNNEI. The V and J ends lost 1 base and 2 bases respectively, with 18 bases between them.

The sequenced sample was CD8+ T cells sorted from blood, obtained at week 4, from a patient treated with tofacitinib. The V call is TRBV2, the J call TRBJ2-1; D unclear. The sequence came from a human donor with alopecia areata. The CDR3 DNA reads TGTGCCAGCAGTGAAGAAACGTCGTGGGGTCCTACCTACAATGAGCAGTTCTTC. Protein: CASSEETSWGPTYNEQFF.